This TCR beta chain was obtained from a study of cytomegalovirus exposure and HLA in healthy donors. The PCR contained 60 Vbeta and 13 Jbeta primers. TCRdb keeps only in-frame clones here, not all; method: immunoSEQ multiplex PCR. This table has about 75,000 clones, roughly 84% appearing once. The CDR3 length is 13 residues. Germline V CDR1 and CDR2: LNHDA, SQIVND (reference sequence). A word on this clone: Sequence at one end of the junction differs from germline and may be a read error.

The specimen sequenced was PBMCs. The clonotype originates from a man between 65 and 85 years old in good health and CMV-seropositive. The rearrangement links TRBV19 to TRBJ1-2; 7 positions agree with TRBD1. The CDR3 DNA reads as TGTGCCAGTAGGATAGACAGGGACTATGGCTACACCTTC. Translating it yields CASRIDRDYGYTF.